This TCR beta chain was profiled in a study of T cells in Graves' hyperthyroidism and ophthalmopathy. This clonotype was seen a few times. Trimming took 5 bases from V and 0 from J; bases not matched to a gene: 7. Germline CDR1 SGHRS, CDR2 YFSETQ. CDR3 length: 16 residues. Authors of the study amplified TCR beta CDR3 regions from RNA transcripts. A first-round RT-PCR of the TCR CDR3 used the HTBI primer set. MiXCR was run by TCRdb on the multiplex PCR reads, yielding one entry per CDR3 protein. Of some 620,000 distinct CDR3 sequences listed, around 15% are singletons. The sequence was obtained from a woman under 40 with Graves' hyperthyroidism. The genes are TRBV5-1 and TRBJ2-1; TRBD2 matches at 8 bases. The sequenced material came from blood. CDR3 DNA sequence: TGCGCCAGCAGATACATAGCGGGGAGCTCCTACAATGAGCAGTTCTTC. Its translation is CASRYIAGSSYNEQFF.